Following are 22 T cell receptor beta chains from one sample sequenced in a study of CXCR3-negative and CXCR3-positive naive CD8 T cells. Points from the study as a whole: Hydrophobicity was higher for TRB CDR3s found in CXCR3-positive naive cells than in CXCR3-negative naive cells.

The antigens of these receptors remain unknown. 5' RACE with UMI labels generated the TRB cDNA libraries. TCRdb reprocessed the 5' RACE reads, keeping one entry per CDR3 protein, no DNA. The sample has 150,000 to 180,000 distinct CDR3 sequences; the top ten hold just under 0.5%. Sample: naive CXCR3+ CD8+ T cells from blood. Indicated subset: CD45RO-CCR7+CD27+CD95- naive CD8+ T cells expressing CXCR3 (TNR3+). These receptors were taken from a human donor in good health. Some clones in this sample may be carry-over from other donors' samples.

This chain joins TRBV7-9 and TRBJ2-7; TCRdb picks TRBD1, but there is no DNA to check that call. There are 16 residues in the CDR3. In germline, CDR1 is SEHNR, CDR2 FQNEAQ (reference sequence). CDR3 amino acids: CASSTPGQGAIYEQYF.

The chain uses TRBV29-1 and TRBJ1-2; TCRdb returns TRBD1, unconfirmable since there is no DNA. The CDR3 totals 19 residues. Per germline, CDR1 SQVTM and CDR2 ANQGSEA. The CDR3 here is CSVDLGWKLQGAHRYGYTF.

The CDR3 loop is CASSPPGQYFNTEAFF. The chain has TRBV7-9 and TRBJ1-1; TCRdb returns TRBD1, unconfirmable since there is no DNA. Germline CDR1 is SEHNR and CDR2 is FQNEAQ (reference sequence). The CDR3 runs 16 residues.

The chain joins TRBV4-1 to TRBJ2-1. Germline loops: CDR1 MGHRA, CDR2 YSYEKL. The CDR3 is made up of 16 amino acids. The CDR3 region is CASTETGPSSYNEQFF.

The chain combines TRBV20-1 with TRBJ2-3. CDR3 length: 16 residues. Germline CDR1 reads DFQATT; CDR2 reads SNEGSKA (reference sequence). The chain's CDR3 is CSARDRRTASTDTQYF.

The chain recombines TRBV4-1 with TRBJ2-1; there is no DNA to check the TCRdb D call of TRBD2. CDR1 is MGHRA and CDR2 is YSYEKL in the germline V gene. The CDR3 contains 18 residues. CDR3 amino acids: CATSRLAGETLSYNEQFF.

The V call is TRBV7-9, the J call TRBJ2-3. The CDR3 spans 14 residues. Germline V gene lookup returns CDR1 SEHNR and CDR2 FQNEAQ (reference sequence). CDR3 region: CASSLGSSTDTQYF. The full variable domain, in which reference TRBV7-9 and TRBJ2-3 provide the parts outside the CDR3, is DTGVSQNPRHKITKRGQNVTFRCDPISEHNRLYWYRQTLGQGPEFLTYFQNEAQLEKSRLLSDRFSAERPKGSFSTLEIQRTEQGDSAMYLCASSLGSSTDTQYFGPGTRLTVL.

The rearrangement links TRBV24-1 to TRBJ2-1; TCRdb indicates TRBD2, and absent DNA this call remains unverified. The CDR3 is 19 residues long. Germline assignment: CDR1 KGHDR and CDR2 SFDVKD. The CDR3 region is CATSDLSPSGGTYYNEQFF.

The V call is TRBV19, the J call TRBJ2-1; TCRdb's D gene call, TRBD1, goes unchecked for lack of DNA. The germline V gene encodes CDR1 LNHDA and CDR2 SQIVND (reference sequence). The CDR3 contains 20 residues. The chain's CDR3 is CASSIASPLPGVSSYNEQFF. Full variable domain (rest looked up from reference TRBV19 and TRBJ2-1): DGGITQSPKYLFRKEGQNVTLSCEQNLNHDAMYWYRQDPGQGLRLIYYSQIVNDFQKGDIAEGYSVSREKKESFPLTVTSAQKNPTAFYLCASSIASPLPGVSSYNEQFFGPGTRLTVL.

The CDR3 region is CATSRPQGQGTARQYF. The V gene is TRBV15, the J gene TRBJ2-7; TCRdb picks TRBD1, but there is no DNA to check that call. Germline CDR1 and CDR2: LNHNV and YYDKDF (reference sequence). CDR3 length: 16 residues.

The rearrangement uses TRBV27 and TRBJ2-5; there is no DNA to check the TCRdb D call of TRBD1. Germline-derived CDR1 and CDR2 are MNHEY and SMNVEV (reference sequence). The CDR3 runs to 15 residues. CDR3 sequence reads: CASSPWSGAKETQYF.

The rearrangement joins TRBV7-9 to TRBJ2-1; TCRdb's D gene call, TRBD2, goes unchecked for lack of DNA. The CDR3 consists of 16 residues. Germline values: CDR1 SEHNR, CDR2 FQNEAQ (reference sequence). Here the CDR3 reads CASSPPSGGAVNEQFF.

The chain recombines TRBV28 with TRBJ2-1. Germline CDR1 and CDR2: MDHEN and SYDVKM. The CDR3 covers 15 residues. CDR3 sequence reads: CASSPRRGGYNEQFF.

The chain uses TRBV15 and TRBJ1-6; TCRdb calls TRBD1, which cannot be checked without DNA. CDR3 size: 15 residues. The germline gives CDR1 LNHNV, CDR2 YYDKDF (reference sequence). The CDR3 region is CATSRDGTGGGPLHF. The whole variable domain, filled in from reference TRBV15 and TRBJ1-6, reads DAMVIQNPRYQVTQFGKPVTLSCSQTLNHNVMYWYQQKSSQAPKLLFHYYDKDFNNEADTPDNFQSRRPNTSFCFLDIRSPGLGDTAMYLCATSRDGTGGGPLHFGNGTRLTVT.

The J gene is TRBJ2-7, the V gene TRBV21-1; the D call of TRBD1 rests on TCRdb alone, since no DNA is present to check it. TRBV21-1 represents a pseudogene. The CDR3 runs to 14 residues. The CDR3 protein is CASPLQGGSYEQYF.

The chain links TRBV9 to TRBJ2-5. Germline CDR1 and CDR2: SGDLS and YYNGEE. This CDR3 is 14 amino acids long. The CDR3 loop is CASSVGGSQETQYF.

This chain connects TRBV5-1 to TRBJ2-2; there is no DNA to check the TCRdb D call of TRBD1. Germline-derived CDR1 and CDR2 are SGHRS and YFSETQ. This CDR3 is built from 17 residues. CDR3 sequence: CASSWPGTGVSTGELFF.

The rearrangement links TRBV5-1 to TRBJ2-1. The germline gives CDR1 SGHRS, CDR2 YFSETQ. This CDR3 contains 15 residues. The CDR3 loop reads CASSLYRSSYNEQFF.

The CDR3 sequence is CASSLGAGGQYEQYF. The chain links TRBV27 to TRBJ2-7; without DNA, the TCRdb call of TRBD2 cannot be checked. The germline V gene has CDR1 MNHEY and CDR2 SMNVEV (reference sequence). The CDR3 covers 15 residues.

The rearrangement joins TRBV5-1 to TRBJ1-1; as DNA is missing, the TRBD1 call by TCRdb cannot be tested. Germline-derived CDR1 and CDR2 are SGHRS and YFSETQ. The CDR3 totals 17 residues. CDR3 amino acids: CASSTEPGQSMNTEAFF.

This chain joins TRBV24-1 and TRBJ2-3. There are 14 residues in the CDR3. From germline, CDR1 is KGHDR and CDR2 SFDVKD. Here the CDR3 reads CATSDGFSADTQYF.

V is TRBV3-1 and J is TRBJ2-7. Per the germline V gene, CDR1 is LGHDT and CDR2 is YNNKEL (reference sequence). The CDR3 consists of 14 residues. The CDR3 reads CASSQDSSGYEQYF.